This TCR beta chain was sequenced for a study of control samples from healthy donors and cancer patients. This clone was counted a few times. The assay was immunoSEQ multiplex PCR, and TCRdb's table has in-frame clones only and misses some. The sample shows approximately 100,000 clones, roughly 86% of them seen only once. This TCR came from a man aged 30 to 45 in good health. The sequencing input was blood.

The CDR3 region is CASSILGGASTDTQYF. The CDR3, as DNA: TGTGCCAGTAGTATTCTCGGGGGGGCCAGCACAGATACGCAGTATTTT. The rearrangement joins TRBV19 to TRBJ2-3; 8 nucleotides align to TRBD2. V shed 3 bases, J shed 0 bases, and the junction held 5 bases outside the gene matches. CDR1 and CDR2 from the germline V gene are LNHDA and SQIVND (reference sequence). CDR3 length equals 16 residues.